This note documents a single T cell receptor beta chain sequence. The CDR3 runs to 19 residues. The V segment lost 1 base and the J segment 2 bases; nucleotides outside the gene matches: 13. The germline V gene encodes CDR1 SGHDN and CDR2 FVKESK. This specimen belongs to a study of blood T cell repertoires in COVID-19. Assay: immunoSEQ multiplex PCR; the TCRdb copy retains only in-frame clones and omits some. The data show around 340,000 clones, with roughly nine tenths seen just once and just under 4% held by the top ten. This chain connects TRBV14 to TRBJ2-3; 9 bases agree with TRBD2. The receptor's source is a woman aged 60-75 years with COVID-19, enrolled during active disease. Sequencing was performed on peripheral blood. CDR3 region: CASSQGLGPAGGYTDTQYF. The CDR3 DNA reads TGTGCCAGCAGCCAAGGCCTGGGTCCAGCGGGGGGATACACAGATACGCAGTATTTT.